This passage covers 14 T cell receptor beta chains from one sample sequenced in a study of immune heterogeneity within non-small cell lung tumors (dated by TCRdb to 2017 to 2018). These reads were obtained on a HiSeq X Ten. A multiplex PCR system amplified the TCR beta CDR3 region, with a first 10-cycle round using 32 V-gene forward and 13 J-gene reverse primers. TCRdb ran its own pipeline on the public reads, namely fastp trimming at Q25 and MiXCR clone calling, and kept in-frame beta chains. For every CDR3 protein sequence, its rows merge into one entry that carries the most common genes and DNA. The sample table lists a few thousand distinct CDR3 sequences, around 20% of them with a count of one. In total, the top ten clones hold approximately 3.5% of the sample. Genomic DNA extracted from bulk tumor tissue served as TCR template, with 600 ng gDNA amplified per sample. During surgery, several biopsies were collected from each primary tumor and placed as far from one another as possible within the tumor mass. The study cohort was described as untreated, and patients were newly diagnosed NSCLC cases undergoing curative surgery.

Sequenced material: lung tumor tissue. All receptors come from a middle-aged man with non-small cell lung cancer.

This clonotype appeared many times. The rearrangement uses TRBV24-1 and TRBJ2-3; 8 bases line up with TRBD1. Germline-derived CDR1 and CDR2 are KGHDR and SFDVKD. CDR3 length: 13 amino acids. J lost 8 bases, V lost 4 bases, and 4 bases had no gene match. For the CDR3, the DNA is TGTGCCACCAGTGAGCCGACAGGGGTTACGCAGTATTTT. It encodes CATSEPTGVTQYF.

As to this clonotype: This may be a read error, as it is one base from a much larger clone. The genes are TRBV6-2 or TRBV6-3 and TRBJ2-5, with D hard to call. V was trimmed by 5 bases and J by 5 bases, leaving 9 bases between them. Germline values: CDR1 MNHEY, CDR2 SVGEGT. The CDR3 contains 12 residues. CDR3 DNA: TGTGCCAGCAGTACGAGTGCCGAGACCCAGTACTTC. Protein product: CASSTSAETQYF.

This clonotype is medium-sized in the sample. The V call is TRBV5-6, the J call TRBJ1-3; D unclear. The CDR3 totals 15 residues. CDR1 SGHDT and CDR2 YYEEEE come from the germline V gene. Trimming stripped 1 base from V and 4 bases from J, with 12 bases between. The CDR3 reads CASSLFREGGNTIYF. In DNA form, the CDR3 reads TGTGCCAGCAGCTTGTTTAGGGAAGGAGGAAACACCATATATTTT.

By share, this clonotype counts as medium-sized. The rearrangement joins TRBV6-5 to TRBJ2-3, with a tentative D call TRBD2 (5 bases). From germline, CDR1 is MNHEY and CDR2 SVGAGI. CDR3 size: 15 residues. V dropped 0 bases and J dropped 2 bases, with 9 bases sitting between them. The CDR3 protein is CASSYSGRSTDTQYF. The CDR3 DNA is TGTGCCAGCAGTTACTCAGGGAGATCCACAGATACGCAGTATTTT.

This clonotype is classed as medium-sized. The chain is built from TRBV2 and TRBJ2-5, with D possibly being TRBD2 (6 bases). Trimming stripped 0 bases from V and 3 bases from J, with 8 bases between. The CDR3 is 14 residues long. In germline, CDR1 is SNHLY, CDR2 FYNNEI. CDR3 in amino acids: CASSEAASEETQYF. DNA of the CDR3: TGTGCCAGCAGTGAAGCAGCTAGCGAAGAGACCCAGTACTTC.

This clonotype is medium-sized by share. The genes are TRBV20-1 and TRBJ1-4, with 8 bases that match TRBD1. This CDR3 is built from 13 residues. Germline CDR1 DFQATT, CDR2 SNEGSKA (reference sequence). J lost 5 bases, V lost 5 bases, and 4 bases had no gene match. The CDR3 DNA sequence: TGCAGTGCTGGGGGACAGGTGAATGAAAAACTGTTTTTT. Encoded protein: CSAGGQVNEKLFF.

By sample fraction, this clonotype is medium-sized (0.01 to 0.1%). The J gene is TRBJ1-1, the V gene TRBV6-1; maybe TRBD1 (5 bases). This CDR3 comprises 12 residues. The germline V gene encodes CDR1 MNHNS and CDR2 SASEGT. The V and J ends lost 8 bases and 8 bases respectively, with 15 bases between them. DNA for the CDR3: TGTGCCAGCTCGCGGGACGGCCCAGAAGCTTTCTTT. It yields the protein CASSRDGPEAFF.

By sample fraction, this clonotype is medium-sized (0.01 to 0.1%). In DNA form, the CDR3 reads TGTGCCAGCAGCGGACAGGGGGCCACCGGGGAGCTGTTTTTT. Translated: CASSGQGATGELFF. The genes are TRBV6-1 and TRBJ2-2; 11 nucleotides align to TRBD1. With 6 bases clipped from V and 4 bases from J, the junction kept 1 base outside the gene matches. The length of the CDR3 is 14 residues. CDR1 MNHNS and CDR2 SASEGT come from the germline V gene.

DNA of the CDR3: TGCAGTGCTAGAGTGTCGGGAGCCGATGAGACCCAGTACTTC. It encodes CSARVSGADETQYF. The chain links TRBV20-1 to TRBJ2-5, with a tentative D call TRBD2 (6 bases). The CDR3 runs to 14 residues. V was cut by 1 base and J by 5 bases, with 14 bases left in between. CDR1 is DFQATT, CDR2 SNEGSKA, per germline (reference sequence).

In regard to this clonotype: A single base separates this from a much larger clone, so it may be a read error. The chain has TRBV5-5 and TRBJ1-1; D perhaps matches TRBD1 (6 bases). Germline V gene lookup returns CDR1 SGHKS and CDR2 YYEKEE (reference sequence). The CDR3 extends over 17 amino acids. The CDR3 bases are TGTGCCAGCAGCCAATCGGGCGGGGTGGGGACAAACACTGAAGCTCTCTTT. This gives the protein CASSQSGGVGTNTEALF.

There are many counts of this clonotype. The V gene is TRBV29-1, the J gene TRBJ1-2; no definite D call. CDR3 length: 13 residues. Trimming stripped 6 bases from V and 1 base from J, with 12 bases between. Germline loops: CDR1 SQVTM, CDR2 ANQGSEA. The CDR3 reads CSVAWMNNYGYTF. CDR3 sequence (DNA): TGCAGCGTGGCTTGGATGAATAACTATGGCTACACCTTC.

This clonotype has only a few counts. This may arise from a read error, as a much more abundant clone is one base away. The CDR3 nucleotides are TGTGCCAGCAGTTGCTCGCCTTTCACAGATACGCAGTATTTT. Encoded protein: CASSCSPFTDTQYF. The chain employs TRBV6-2 or TRBV6-3 and TRBJ2-3, with D uncertain. The V and J ends lost 4 bases and 2 bases respectively, with 10 bases between them. Per the germline V gene, CDR1 is MNHEY and CDR2 is SVGEGT. There are 14 residues in the CDR3.

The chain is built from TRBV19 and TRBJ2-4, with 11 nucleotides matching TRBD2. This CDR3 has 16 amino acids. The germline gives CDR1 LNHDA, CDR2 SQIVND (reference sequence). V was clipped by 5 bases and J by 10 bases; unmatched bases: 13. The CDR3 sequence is CASSALTSGIPRIQYF. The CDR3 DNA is TGTGCCAGTAGTGCCCTGACTAGCGGGATACCTCGAATTCAGTACTTC.

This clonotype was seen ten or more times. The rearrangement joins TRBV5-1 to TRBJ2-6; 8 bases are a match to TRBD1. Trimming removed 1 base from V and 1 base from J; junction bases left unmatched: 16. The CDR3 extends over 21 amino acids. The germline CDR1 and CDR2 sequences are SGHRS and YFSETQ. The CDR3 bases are TGCGCCAGCAGCTTGTACGGGTCCCCAGGGGGCGAAGGGTCTGGGGCCAACGTCCTGACTTTC. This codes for CASSLYGSPGGEGSGANVLTF.